This is a list of T cell receptor beta chains from one sample in a study of immune evolution from preneoplasia to lung adenocarcinoma. TCRdb's copy holds only in-frame clones and misses some; the assay was immunoSEQ multiplex PCR. The data show some 10,000 clones, around four fifths seen once. Sequencing was done on a sample of FFPE minimally invasive lung adenocarcinoma tissue. These TCRs come from a person aged 65 to 79 with lung adenocarcinoma. The CDR3 runs from the conserved cysteine through the conserved F or W. The D gene is left open where the match is weak. A row's size may be missing; if present it is once, few, many or a size class.

j_call,clone_size,d_call,v_call,cdr3_aa,cdr3_nt
TRBJ1-1,.,TRBD1,TRBV30,CAWSRSTGYTEAFF,TGTGCCTGGAGTAGGTCGACAGGGTACACTGAAGCTTTCTTT
TRBJ1-6,.,.,TRBV6-6,CASSPRTGNNSPLHF,TGTGCCAGCAGTCCCCGGACGGGGAACAATTCACCCCTCCACTTT
TRBJ2-2,.,.,TRBV5-1,CASSLDSGAIGELFF,TGCGCCAGCAGCTTGGACAGTGGAGCCATCGGGGAGCTGTTTTTT
TRBJ2-7,.,.,TRBV18,CASSNAEERGRYF,TGTGCCAGCTCAAACGCCGAGGAGAGGGGCAGGTACTTC
TRBJ1-4,.,.,TRBV28,CASSTLRRVGGYEKLFF,TGTGCCAGCAGTACCCTTCGACGAGTAGGAGGATATGAAAAACTGTTTTTT
TRBJ2-7,.,TRBD2,TRBV27,CASSPGLAGSYEQYF,TGTGCCAGCAGCCCCGGTCTAGCGGGATCCTACGAGCAGTACTTC
TRBJ1-2,few,TRBD1,TRBV5-4,CASSPSTGSYGYTF,TGTGCCAGCAGCCCCTCGACAGGGTCCTATGGCTACACCTTC
TRBJ2-2,few,TRBD1,TRBV7-2,CASSLGKQGAVGELFF,TGTGCCAGCAGCTTAGGGAAACAGGGGGCCGTCGGGGAGCTGTTTTTT
TRBJ2-1,.,TRBD2,TRBV10-1,CASSESPQSGVSEQFF,TGCGCCAGCAGTGAGTCGCCCCAAAGCGGGGTTAGTGAGCAGTTCTTC
TRBJ1-6,.,.,TRBV5-1,CASSTGKANSPLHF,TGCGCCAGCAGCACAGGGAAGGCTAATTCACCCCTCCACTTT
TRBJ1-4,.,.,TRBV7-9,CASSLTGFDEKLFF,TGTGCCAGCAGTCTAACAGGGTTTGATGAAAAACTGTTTTTT
TRBJ1-4,once,.,TRBV18,CASSLTTSNEKLFF,TGTGCCAGCTCCCTGACCACCTCTAATGAAAAACTGTTTTTT
TRBJ1-4,few,TRBD1,TRBV30,CAWSAGTGEEKLFF,TGTGCCTGGAGTGCCGGGACAGGAGAGGAAAAACTGTTTTTT
TRBJ2-1,.,.,TRBV7-8,CASSPVVARYNEQFF,TGTGCCAGCAGCCCTGTGGTAGCGAGATACAATGAGCAGTTCTTC
TRBJ1-2,.,.,TRBV28,CASTRWGANYGYTF,TGTGCCAGCACCCGTTGGGGAGCTAACTATGGCTACACCTTC
TRBJ2-5,.,.,TRBV18,CASSRTPRQAGETQYF,TGTGCCAGCTCTCGAACCCCCAGGCAGGCTGGAGAGACCCAGTACTTC
TRBJ2-7,.,.,TRBV2,CASNRLPSYEQYF,TGTGCCAGCAATCGACTGCCCTCCTACGAGCAGTACTTC